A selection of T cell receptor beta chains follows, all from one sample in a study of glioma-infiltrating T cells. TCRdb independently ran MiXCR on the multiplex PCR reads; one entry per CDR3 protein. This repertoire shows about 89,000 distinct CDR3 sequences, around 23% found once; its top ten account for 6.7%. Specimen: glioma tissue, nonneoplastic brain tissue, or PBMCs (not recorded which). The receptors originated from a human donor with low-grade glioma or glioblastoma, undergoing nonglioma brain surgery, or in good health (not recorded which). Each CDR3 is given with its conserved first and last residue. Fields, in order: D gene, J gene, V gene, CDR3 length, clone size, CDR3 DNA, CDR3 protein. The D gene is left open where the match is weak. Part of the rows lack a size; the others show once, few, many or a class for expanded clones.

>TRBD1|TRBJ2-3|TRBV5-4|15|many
TGTGCCAGCAGTTCTGGACAGGGGGCCAGGAATACGCAGTATTTT
CASSSGQGARNTQYF
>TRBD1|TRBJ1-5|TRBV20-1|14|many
TGCAGTGCTAGGCCAAATCAGGGGGATCAGCCCCAGCATTTT
CSARPNQGDQPQHF
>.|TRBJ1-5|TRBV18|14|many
TGTGCCAGCTCATCGACGTCACTCAATCAGCCCCAGCATTTT
CASSSTSLNQPQHF
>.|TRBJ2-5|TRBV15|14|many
TGTGCCACCAGCAGTGGAGGGCAGGGAGAGACCCAGTACTTC
CATSSGGQGETQYF
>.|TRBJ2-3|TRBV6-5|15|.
TGCGCCAGCAGTTACTCCCGGGGAAGCACAAATACGCAGTATTTT
CASSYSRGSTNTQYF
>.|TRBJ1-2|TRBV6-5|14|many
TGTGCCAGCAGTTACACCCGGGACACCTATGGCTACACCTTC
CASSYTRDTYGYTF
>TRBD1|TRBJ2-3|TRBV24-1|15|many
TGTGCCACCAGTGACCCGGGACAGGGTCCAGATACGCAGTATTTT
CATSDPGQGPDTQYF
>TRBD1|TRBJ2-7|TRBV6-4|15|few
TGTGCCAGCAGTGCCGGGACAGGGGGCAGCTACGAGCAGTACTTC
CASSAGTGGSYEQYF
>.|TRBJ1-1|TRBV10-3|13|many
TGTGCCATCAGTGACACTTTGAACACTGAAGCTTTCTTT
CAISDTLNTEAFF
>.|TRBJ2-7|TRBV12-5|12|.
TGTGCTAGTAGGTTGTCAGGGGTCGAGCAGTACTTC
CASRLSGVEQYF
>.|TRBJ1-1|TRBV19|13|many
TGTGCCAGTAGTCTGGAGTACTCCCGGATGGCTTTCTTT
CASSLEYSRMAFF
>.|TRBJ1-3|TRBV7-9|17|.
TGTGCCAGCAGCTTAGTCCGGGACGCTTACTCTGGAAACACCATATATTTT
CASSLVRDAYSGNTIYF
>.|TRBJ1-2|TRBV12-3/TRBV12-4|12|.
TGTGCCAGCAGTTTTGGAGCCACAGGCTACACCTTC
CASSFGATGYTF
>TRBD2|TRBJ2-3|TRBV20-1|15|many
TGCAGTGCTACTACCCGGACTAGCGGAACAGATACGCAGTATTTT
CSATTRTSGTDTQYF
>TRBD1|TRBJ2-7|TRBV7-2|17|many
TGTGCCAGCAGCATCACCCGAACAACGACAGGGACCTACGAGCAGTACTTC
CASSITRTTTGTYEQYF
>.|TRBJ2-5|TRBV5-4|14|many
TGTGCCAGCAGCTTGGACAGCCACCAAGAGACCCAGTACTTC
CASSLDSHQETQYF
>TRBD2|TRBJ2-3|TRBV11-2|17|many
TGTGCCAGCAGCTTAGGGAGGGGACTAGCTTTAAGAGATACGCAGTATTTT
CASSLGRGLALRDTQYF
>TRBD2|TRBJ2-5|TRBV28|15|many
TGTGCCAGCACCTTGGGGCTGGCGGGAGGCGGAAGCTTGTACTTC
CASTLGLAGGGSLYF
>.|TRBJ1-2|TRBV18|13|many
TGTGCCAGCTCCCAGACCGAGTCCTATGGCTACACCTTC
CASSQTESYGYTF
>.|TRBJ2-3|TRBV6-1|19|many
TGTGCCAGCAGCTCACCCTCCTATAGGCGGGGGCCAAGCACAGATACGCAGTATTTT
CASSSPSYRRGPSTDTQYF
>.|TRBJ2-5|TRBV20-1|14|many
TGCAGTGCTAGAGATCAGGGGCGGGGAGAGACCCAGTACTTC
CSARDQGRGETQYF
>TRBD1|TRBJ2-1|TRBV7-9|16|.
TGTGCCAGCAGCTATAAAGGGACAGGGGACTACAATGAGCAGTTCTTC
CASSYKGTGDYNEQFF
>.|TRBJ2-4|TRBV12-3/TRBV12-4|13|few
TGTGCCAGCACCTTGGACGTCAAAAACATTCAGTACTTC
CASTLDVKNIQYF
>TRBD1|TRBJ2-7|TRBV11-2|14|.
TGTGCCAGCAGCTTTGGGACAGGGGGCGTCGAGCAGTACTTC
CASSFGTGGVEQYF
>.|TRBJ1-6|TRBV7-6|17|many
TGTGCCAGCACCCCTACCGGGCCGCGGGAAAATAATTCACCCCTCCACTTT
CASTPTGPRENNSPLHF
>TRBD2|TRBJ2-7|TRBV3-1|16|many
TGTGCCAGCAGCCAAGGTGTCGTAGCGGGAGGAGGGGAGCAGTACTTC
CASSQGVVAGGGEQYF